This T cell receptor beta chain was recorded in a study of shared clonotypes between healthy human individuals. Comments on this clone: The antigen remains unidentified.

Germline V gene data show CDR1 as MNHEY and CDR2 as SVGAGI. The CDR3 sequence is 14 residues long. After removal of 7 bases from V and 2 bases from J, the junction contained 4 bases not matched to a gene. Division of CD4+ cells produced a CD45RA+ naive subset and a CD45RA-negative memory subset. Splitting of each subset's genomic DNA was done evenly across several immunoSEQ plates. The table came from immunoSEQ multiplex PCR; TCRdb's copy has only in-frame clones and leaves some out. The sample includes approximately 980,000 clones, 70% to 85% of them seen just once. Points from the study as a whole: Depth of sequencing was expected to influence donor clonotype sharing. Around 4.9% of naive CD4 clonotypes were shared across a handful of donors.

The material sequenced was memory CD4+ T cells sorted from blood. Subset: CD45RA-negative fraction. V gene TRBV6-5 combines with J gene TRBJ1-2; 10 bases are shared with TRBD1. The sequence came from a man younger than 35 in good health. The CDR3 loop is CASNRDRGNYGYTF. The CDR3 coding sequence is TGTGCCAGCAACCGGGACAGGGGAAACTATGGCTACACCTTC.